The following is a T cell receptor beta chain sequence with its context. The T cells that were sequenced for TCR beta were CD8+ and CD4+ cells from blood. The multiple sclerosis control group was made up of treatment-naive patients with stable or active relapsing-remitting disease. TEMRA cells were FACS-enriched, unlike CD8+ and CD4+ T cells, which were negatively isolated. Reverse transcription of roughly 0.5 to 1 ug RNA was carried out with random hexamers. TCRdb analysed the immunoSEQ multiplex PCR reads with MiXCR anew, one entry per CDR3 protein. The sample has some 120,000 distinct CDR3 sequences; 90% to 95% are singletons. Trimming took 1 base from V and 5 from J, leaving 6 bases between them. Germline CDR1 GTSNPN, CDR2 SVGIG (reference sequence). The CDR3 sequence is 11 residues long. These data are taken from a study of CD8 T cells in Susac syndrome.

This rearrangement joins TRBV30 to TRBJ2-7; D is unclear. The receptor's source is a human donor with multiple sclerosis. The sample was CD8+ T cells from PBMCs. DNA of the CDR3: TGTGCCTGGAGTGGCGGAAACGAGCAGTACTTC. Protein product: CAWSGGNEQYF.